The rows below give T cell receptor beta chains drawn from one sample of a study of OX40 agonist ivuxolimab in advanced cancers. The method was immunoSEQ multiplex PCR; TCRdb's version includes in-frame clones alone and lacks a portion of them. The sample consists of some 70,000 clones, about 86% of them appearing once. Source: CD4+ or CD8+ T cells sorted from blood, taken in a trial of the OX40 agonist ivuxolimab. The receptors were gathered from an adult with an advanced solid tumor such as melanoma, head and neck, liver or kidney cancer. CDR3s include the opening cysteine and the closing phenylalanine or tryptophan. D genes are given only for firm matches. Not every row has a clone size; where given, it reads once, few, many or a size class.

clone_size | j_call | d_call | v_call | cdr3_nt | cdr3_aa
NA | TRBJ1-1 | TRBD1 | TRBV7-9 | TGTGCCAGCAGCCTTGGACAGGCTAACACTGAAGCTTTCTTT | CASSLGQANTEAFF
NA | TRBJ1-5 | NA | TRBV9 | TGTGCCAGCAGCGTAGGGACAGTCAATCAGCCCCAGCATTTT | CASSVGTVNQPQHF
NA | TRBJ1-2 | NA | TRBV27 | TGTGCCAGCAGTTACCGGACGAGGTCTGGGGGCTACACCTTC | CASSYRTRSGGYTF
NA | TRBJ1-2 | TRBD1 | TRBV18 | TGTGCCAGCTCACCACGGGACGGACAGGGGGGCGGCTACACCTTC | CASSPRDGQGGGYTF
NA | TRBJ1-2 | NA | TRBV2 | TGTGCCAGCAGTGAATCAAGTGTTGGGTATGGCTACACCTTC | CASSESSVGYGYTF
NA | TRBJ2-2 | NA | TRBV5-6 | TGTGCCAGCAGCGGGGAGAGAGGCCGGCGGAAGCTGTTTTTT | CASSGERGRRKLFF
NA | TRBJ1-6 | NA | TRBV2 | TGTGCCAGCAGAGTGGGTCCGGAACCCCTCCACTTT | CASRVGPEPLHF
NA | TRBJ1-2 | TRBD1 | TRBV10-3 | TGTGCCATTAGCAGGGACAGCTATGGCTACACCTTC | CAISRDSYGYTF
NA | TRBJ2-7 | TRBD2 | TRBV5-8 | TGTGCCAGCAGCTTCAGCCCCGGACTAGCGGCCTCCTCCTACGAGCAGTACTTC | CASSFSPGLAASSYEQYF
NA | TRBJ2-7 | NA | TRBV5-1 | TGCGCCAGCAGCTTGGGAGGGGTTGAAGACGAGCAGTACTTC | CASSLGGVEDEQYF
once | TRBJ1-6 | NA | TRBV9 | TGTGCCAGCAGCGAACTCTCCGACAGGAACTATTCACCCCTCCACTTT | CASSELSDRNYSPLHF
NA | TRBJ1-2 | TRBD1 | TRBV5-5 | TGTGCCAGCAGTCAGGACAGGGGCTATGGCTACACCTTC | CASSQDRGYGYTF
NA | TRBJ1-4 | NA | TRBV5-6 | TGTGCCAGCAGCGAAGGACCGCGGCCCACTAATGAAAAACTGTTTTTT | CASSEGPRPTNEKLFF
once | TRBJ1-3 | NA | TRBV5-3 | TGTGCCAGAAGCCACATACAGGGTGGCTCTGGAAACACCATATATTTT | CARSHIQGGSGNTIYF
once | TRBJ1-5 | NA | TRBV2 | TGTGCCAGCACCATACAGGGAGACGGCAATCAGCCCCAGCATTTT | CASTIQGDGNQPQHF